The 26 T cell receptor beta chains below all came from one sample that was sequenced in a study of blood T cell repertoires in COVID-19 (dated by TCRdb to the early 2020s). The receptor library was made with the immunoSEQ multiplex PCR assay. The table comes from immuneACCESS by way of TCRdb, which keeps in-frame sequences with V and J called. Part of the clones is missing from these tables; in studies checked, under half for an unresolved V gene and the rest for unknown reasons. In all, the sample holds about 180,000 clones, and roughly 88% of those were seen once. The ten most abundant clones make up approximately 9% of the sample. The specimen was PBMCs or T cells enriched from blood (not recorded which). The receptor set was obtained from a woman aged 18-29 years who had recovered from COVID-19.

The chain recombines TRBV5-4 with TRBJ2-7, with D tentatively TRBD1 (5 bases). The ends were cut back, 4 bases at V and 2 bases at J, with 13 bases in the middle. The CDR3 loop spans 14 amino acids. Per germline, CDR1 SGHNT and CDR2 YYREEE (reference sequence). The chain's CDR3 is CASSAGSVPYEQYF. For the CDR3, the DNA is TGTGCCAGCAGCGCAGGGTCCGTGCCCTACGAGCAGTACTTC.

The chain joins TRBV5-8 to TRBJ1-5; tentatively, D is TRBD1 (6 bases). Germline CDR1 and CDR2: SGHTS and YDEGEE. V lost 7 bases and J 5 bases, leaving 16 bases between the germline ends. CDR3 length: 14 amino acids. The CDR3: CASEGGGFDQPQHF. The CDR3 DNA is TGTGCCAGCGAAGGGGGGGGGTTCGATCAGCCCCAGCATTTT. Based on the CDR3 plus reference TRBV5-8 and TRBJ1-5, the full variable domain is EAGVTQSPTHLIKTRGQQATLRCSPISGHTSVYWYQQALGLGLQFLLWYDEGEERNRGNFPPRFSGRQFPNYSSELNVNALELEDSALYLCASEGGGFDQPQHFGDGTRLSIL.

This clone was observed a handful of times. The chain links TRBV5-1 to TRBJ2-1, with 7 bases identical to TRBD2. The CDR3 spans 15 residues. CDR1 and CDR2 (germline): SGHRS, YFSETQ. With 0 bases clipped from V and 8 bases from J, the junction kept 8 bases outside the gene matches. CDR3 in amino acids: CASSLGFGAGDEQFF. DNA for the CDR3: TGCGCCAGCAGCTTGGGCTTCGGGGCGGGGGATGAGCAGTTCTTC.

The V gene is TRBV28, the J gene TRBJ1-3, with TRBD1 matching over 7 bases. From germline, CDR1 is MDHEN and CDR2 SYDVKM. This CDR3 is built from 15 residues. The V gene end was trimmed by 6 bases and the J gene end by 0 bases; junction bases not matched to a gene: 5. In DNA form, the CDR3 reads TGTGCCAGCAGCCCGACAGGGTTCTCTGGAAACACCATATATTTT. Translated: CASSPTGFSGNTIYF.

CDR3 loop: CAWDRGGSNQPQHF. In DNA form, the CDR3 reads TGTGCCTGGGACAGGGGGGGTAGCAATCAGCCCCAGCATTTT. This sequence joins TRBV30 and TRBJ1-5; 9 nucleotides align to TRBD1. CDR3 length: 14 amino acids. Germline CDR1 GTSNPN, CDR2 SVGIG (reference sequence). Losses at the gene ends were 5 bases for V and 0 bases for J; bases not matched to a gene: 2.

This chain connects TRBV10-2 to TRBJ1-4; TRBD1 might be the D (5 bases). Trimming cost V 3 bases and J 3 bases, with 17 bases left between them. The CDR3 runs 17 residues. The germline CDR1 and CDR2 sequences are WSHSY and SAAADI. The CDR3 protein is CASSESGAQRANEKLFF. In nucleotides, the CDR3 is TGCGCCAGCAGTGAAAGTGGGGCCCAGCGGGCTAATGAAAAACTGTTTTTT.

V is TRBV28 and J is TRBJ2-5, with 15 bases fitting TRBD2. The junction had 10 bases not matched to a gene; V was cut back by 6 bases and J by 5 bases. The CDR3 is 17 residues long. Per the germline V gene, CDR1 is MDHEN and CDR2 is SYDVKM. The CDR3 sequence: CASRGRTSGGVVETQYF. CDR3 bases: TGTGCCAGCAGGGGACGGACTAGCGGGGGGGTGGTGGAGACCCAGTACTTC.

This rearrangement joins TRBV28 to TRBJ2-3; 11 positions agree with TRBD2. J lost 1 base, V lost 6 bases, and 3 bases had no gene match. CDR1 MDHEN and CDR2 SYDVKM come from the germline V gene. CDR3 length equals 15 residues. CDR3 DNA: TGTGCCAGCAGCATACTAGCGGGGGGCACAGATACGCAGTATTTT. This translates into CASSILAGGTDTQYF.

A few counts support this clone. V usage is TRBV28 and J usage is TRBJ1-1, with no clear D. CDR3 length equals 19 residues. Germline V gene sequence: CDR1 MDHEN, CDR2 SYDVKM. The germline V and J ends were trimmed by 3 bases and 1 base, with 24 bases remaining between them. The CDR3 coding sequence is TGTGCCAGCAGTTTTGAGGGTTTGTTCACAATAAGTGCGAACACTGAAGCTTTCTTT. Its protein product is CASSFEGLFTISANTEAFF. The full variable domain, its missing parts supplied by reference TRBV28 and TRBJ1-1, is DVKVTQSSRYLVKRTGEKVFLECVQDMDHENMFWYRQDPGLGLRLIYFSYDVKMKEKGDIPEGYSVSREKKERFSLILESASTNQTSMYLCASSFEGLFTISANTEAFFGQGTRLTVV.

The rearrangement uses TRBV7-9 and TRBJ1-1, with D unclear. The germline V and J ends were trimmed by 5 bases and 10 bases, with 14 bases remaining between them. CDR3 size: 12 residues. Germline assignment: CDR1 SEHNR and CDR2 FQNEAQ (reference sequence). This CDR3 reads CASSPPKEVAFF. The DNA for the CDR3 is TGTGCCAGCAGCCCCCCAAAGGAGGTAGCTTTCTTT.

The chain combines TRBV6-2 or TRBV6-3 with TRBJ2-2; D gene ambiguous. Trimming stripped 0 bases from V and 5 bases from J, with 4 bases between. The length of the CDR3 is 13 residues. Per the germline V gene, CDR1 is MNHEY and CDR2 is SVGEGT. CDR3 sequence: CASSYSSTGELFF. CDR3 DNA sequence: TGTGCCAGCAGTTACTCGAGTACCGGGGAGCTGTTTTTT.

V usage is TRBV13 and J usage is TRBJ2-7; 7 bases fit TRBD2. This CDR3 spans 14 amino acids. After removal of 5 bases from V and 6 bases from J, the junction contained 10 bases not matched to a gene. Germline CDR1 PRHDT, CDR2 FYEKMQ (reference sequence). This CDR3 is CASSQRDPLSEQYF. The CDR3 DNA follows: TGTGCCAGCAGCCAGCGGGACCCCCTCTCCGAGCAGTACTTC.

This chain uses TRBV9 with TRBJ2-3; no reliable D call. CDR3 length equals 12 residues. Trimming removed 4 bases at V and 4 bases at J, with 7 bases between. CDR1 SGDLS and CDR2 YYNGEE come from the germline V gene. The CDR3 nucleotides read TGTGCCAGCAGCCCCCTCTCAGATACGCAGTATTTT. This codes for CASSPLSDTQYF.

The chain couples TRBV28 to TRBJ2-7; TRBD2 matches 7 bases. The CDR3 runs 15 residues. Trimming took 4 bases from V and 3 from J; bases not matched to a gene: 9. In germline, CDR1 is MDHEN, CDR2 SYDVKM. The CDR3 nucleotides are TGTGCCAGCAGTTCGGGGGGACTCGGAGGCTACGAGCAGTACTTC. Protein product: CASSSGGLGGYEQYF.

The chain has TRBV19 and TRBJ1-2; TRBD1 matches at 7 bases. This CDR3 is built from 13 residues. Germline trimming cut 6 bases from V and 7 bases from J; bases unmatched to any gene: 8. The germline V gene has CDR1 LNHDA and CDR2 SQIVND (reference sequence). The CDR3 coding sequence is TGTGCCAGTAGACGACAGGGTAGTGCTGGCTACACCTTC. It translates to CASRRQGSAGYTF.

The V gene is TRBV28, the J gene TRBJ2-7, with 8 bases aligning to TRBD2. The CDR3 extends over 16 amino acids. The V segment lost 6 bases and the J segment 0 bases; nucleotides outside the gene matches: 10. Germline values: CDR1 MDHEN, CDR2 SYDVKM. The CDR3, as DNA: TGTGCCAGCAGACGTCATAGCGGGACCTCCTCCTACGAGCAGTACTTC. This gives the protein CASRRHSGTSSYEQYF.

The CDR3 DNA sequence: TGTGCCAGTAGTTCAGGGACAGTCGAGGTCACTGAAGCTTTCTTT. This encodes CASSSGTVEVTEAFF. The gene calls are TRBV19 and TRBJ1-1; 7 bases line up with TRBD1. The V segment lost 5 bases and the J segment 4 bases; nucleotides outside the gene matches: 10. This CDR3 region has 15 residues. CDR1 is LNHDA, CDR2 SQIVND, per germline (reference sequence). The complete variable domain, with remaining parts taken from reference TRBV19 and TRBJ1-1, reads DGGITQSPKYLFRKEGQNVTLSCEQNLNHDAMYWYRQDPGQGLRLIYYSQIVNDFQKGDIAEGYSVSREKKESFPLTVTSAQKNPTAFYLCASSSGTVEVTEAFFGQGTRLTVV.

The chain uses TRBV28 and TRBJ1-1; D is perhaps TRBD1 (5 bases). Trimming left V 7 bases short and J 1 base short, with 7 bases between. CDR3 size: 12 residues. CDR1 MDHEN and CDR2 SYDVKM come from the germline V gene. The CDR3, as DNA: TGTGCCAGCATCGGACAGAACACTGAAGCTTTCTTT. This translates into CASIGQNTEAFF.

J is TRBJ1-2 and V is TRBV12-3 or TRBV12-4; no clear D gene. V was pared by 5 bases and J by 8 bases, with 9 bases between. This CDR3 region has 11 residues. CDR3 DNA: TGTGCCAGCAGTCCGGGAGGAGGCTACACCTTC. Its protein product is CASSPGGGYTF.

This clone was observed a handful of times. The CDR3 region is CASRGEGRLLYTF. In DNA, the CDR3 is TGTGCCAGCAGGGGGGAGGGACGCCTCCTCTACACCTTC. The chain has TRBV27 and TRBJ1-2, with a tentative D call TRBD1 (5 bases). Germline V gene lookup returns CDR1 MNHEY and CDR2 SMNVEV (reference sequence). V dropped 6 bases and J dropped 10 bases, with 18 bases sitting between them. The CDR3 has 13 amino acids.

This rearrangement joins TRBV5-1 to TRBJ1-5, with D unresolved. The germline gives CDR1 SGHRS, CDR2 YFSETQ. CDR3 length equals 12 residues. Trimming removed 0 bases from V and 6 bases from J, with 4 bases in between. This CDR3 is CASSLDGQPQHF. DNA of the CDR3: TGCGCCAGCAGCTTGGACGGTCAGCCCCAGCATTTT. The entire variable domain, with the rest obtained from reference TRBV5-1 and TRBJ1-5, is as follows: KAGVTQTPRYLIKTRGQQVTLSCSPISGHRSVSWYQQTPGQGLQFLFEYFSETQRNKGNFPGRFSGRQFSNSRSEMNVSTLELGDSALYLCASSLDGQPQHFGDGTRLSIL.

The chain carries TRBV5-4 and TRBJ2-7, with D unclear. CDR3 size: 14 residues. Germline loops: CDR1 SGHNT, CDR2 YYREEE (reference sequence). Deletions cut 4 bases from V and 6 bases from J, with 17 bases between. CDR3 loop: CASSPANTGSEQYF. The CDR3 DNA is TGTGCCAGCAGCCCGGCCAATACCGGGTCCGAGCAGTACTTC.

This chain connects TRBV7-9 to TRBJ2-3; 9 nucleotides line up with TRBD2. Germline-derived CDR1 and CDR2 are SEHNR and FQNEAQ (reference sequence). The CDR3 length is 18 residues. J gave up 0 bases and V 5 bases, and 12 bases lay outside the gene matches. CDR3 residues: CASSHFGQRGVSTDTQYF. The DNA for the CDR3 is TGTGCCAGCAGCCACTTTGGTCAGCGGGGGGTCAGCACAGATACGCAGTATTTT.

This clone has just one count. V gene TRBV28 combines with J gene TRBJ2-5; 10 nucleotides match TRBD1. Germline V gene lookup returns CDR1 MDHEN and CDR2 SYDVKM. J was trimmed by 1 base and V by 10 bases; bases with no gene match: 3. The CDR3 length is 13 residues. CDR3 residues: CATGDRGQETQYF. The CDR3 DNA sequence: TGTGCCACCGGGGACAGGGGCCAAGAGACCCAGTACTTC.

The chain uses TRBV29-1 and TRBJ1-4; D not resolved. The CDR3 contains 13 residues. V was pared by 7 bases and J by 0 bases, with 9 bases between. The germline V gene encodes CDR1 SQVTM and CDR2 ANQGSEA. CDR3 protein: CSAQVATNEKLFF. The CDR3 DNA reads TGCAGCGCCCAGGTGGCAACTAATGAAAAACTGTTTTTT.

The chain combines TRBV7-2 with TRBJ2-3; D may be TRBD2 (7 bases). This CDR3 has 14 amino acids. The V end lost 6 bases, the J end lost 5 bases, and 15 bases lay between the germline ends. Germline V CDR1 and CDR2: SGHTA, FQGNSA. The CDR3 region has the DNA TGTGCCAGCAGTTTGGGGGGGCTGGGAGATACGCAGTATTTT. Amino acids: CASSLGGLGDTQYF.